The clone carrying this T cell receptor beta chain has only a few counts. The antigen is unknown. Only in-frame clones appear in the TCRdb table, and some are missing; sequencing was by immunoSEQ multiplex PCR. This table has roughly 150,000 clones, around 84% appearing once. The entry originates in a study of PD-1 blockade in classical Hodgkin lymphoma. Study-level information: Patients were administered nivolumab (3 mg/kg intravenously) every 2 weeks. The study, taken as a whole, reports: Partial responders and progressors had significantly lower baseline TCR diversity.

Patients all relapsed after autologous stem cell transplantation, and there was variation in brentuximab vedotin exposure. CDR3 length equals 15 residues. CDR1 and CDR2 (germline): SGHRS, YFSETQ. The J segment lost 3 bases and the V segment lost 2 bases, leaving 3 bases of the junction unmatched. The TCR was taken from a human donor with classical Hodgkin lymphoma. The chain combines TRBV5-1 with TRBJ2-3; 10 nucleotides line up with TRBD1. The sequencing here drew on peripheral blood mononuclear cells (PBMCs), taken before the second cycle of nivolumab. CDR3 amino acids: CASSLRTGGTDTQYF. The CDR3 bases are TGCGCCAGCAGCTTAAGGACAGGGGGGACAGATACGCAGTATTTT.